The 13 T cell receptor beta chains given below trace back to one sample, sequenced in a study of T cells in narcolepsy. Libraries were prepared by immunoSEQ multiplex PCR; TCRdb keeps only in-frame clonotypes and omits some of them. The sample holds 20,000 to 25,000 clones, 92% seen once. The source material was CD45RA- memory CD4+ T cells from PBMCs. The receptors were gathered from a human donor with narcolepsy.

The V call is TRBV5-4, the J call TRBJ2-1; D perhaps matches TRBD1 (6 bases). The CDR3 extends over 16 amino acids. V was trimmed by 0 bases and J by 0 bases, leaving 10 bases between them. Per the germline V gene, CDR1 is SGHNT and CDR2 is YYREEE (reference sequence). The CDR3 loop is CASSLDGGSSYNEQFF. DNA of the CDR3: TGTGCCAGCAGCTTGGATGGGGGCAGCTCCTACAATGAGCAGTTCTTC.

This clone has a single count. DNA for the CDR3: TGCGCCAGCAGCTTCGCGACAGGACCACAAGAGACCCAGTACTTC. Translation gives CASSFATGPQETQYF. The V call is TRBV5-1, the J call TRBJ2-5; TRBD1 might be the D (6 bases). V was cut by 2 bases and J by 2 bases, with 13 bases left in between. In germline, CDR1 is SGHRS, CDR2 YFSETQ. This CDR3 is 15 amino acids long.

The V gene is TRBV15, the J gene TRBJ1-1; 9 bases align to TRBD1. With V trimmed by 2 bases and J by 7 bases, 5 bases remained unmatched. The germline V gene has CDR1 LNHNV and CDR2 YYDKDF (reference sequence). The CDR3 totals 14 residues. This CDR3 is CATSRQTGGNEAFF. CDR3 nucleotide sequence: TGTGCCACCAGCAGACAGACAGGGGGGAATGAAGCTTTCTTT.

This chain connects TRBV5-1 to TRBJ2-3, with TRBD1 matching over 7 bases. Per the germline V gene, CDR1 is SGHRS and CDR2 is YFSETQ. The CDR3 is made up of 15 amino acids. With V trimmed by 3 bases and J by 2 bases, 6 bases remained unmatched. CDR3 sequence reads: CASSSDRDNTDTQYF. In DNA form, the CDR3 reads TGCGCCAGCAGCTCCGACAGGGACAACACAGATACGCAGTATTTT.

This rearrangement joins TRBV4-2 to TRBJ2-1; 8 bases are shared with TRBD2. Germline values: CDR1 LGHNA, CDR2 YNFKEQ. Germline trimming cut 2 bases from V and 1 base from J; bases unmatched to any gene: 7. CDR3 size: 17 residues. The CDR3 DNA reads TGTGCCAGCAGCCAATTGAAAGCGGGAGTGTCCTACAATGAGCAGTTCTTC. This codes for CASSQLKAGVSYNEQFF.

The chain employs TRBV6-1 and TRBJ1-1, with TRBD1 as a possible D gene (5 bases). With 6 bases removed from V and 1 base from J, the gap between germline ends came to 9 bases. Germline V gives CDR1 MNHNS, CDR2 SASEGT. This CDR3 has 13 amino acids. CDR3 bases: TGTGCCAGCAGCCGGGGGGGGAACACTGAAGCTTTCTTT. It encodes CASSRGGNTEAFF.

The sample holds one count of this clone. The gene calls are TRBV28 and TRBJ1-5; D remains ambiguous. Looked up from germline, CDR1 is MDHEN and CDR2 is SYDVKM. With 6 bases removed from V and 1 base from J, the gap between germline ends came to 7 bases. This CDR3 is 13 amino acids long. CDR3 sequence reads: CASRGGSNQPQHF. CDR3 in DNA: TGTGCCAGCAGGGGTGGAAGCAATCAGCCCCAGCATTTT.

This chain joins TRBV5-1 and TRBJ2-3; no definite D call. Looked up from germline, CDR1 is SGHRS and CDR2 is YFSETQ. V lost 4 bases to trimming and J lost 0 bases, with 12 bases between them. The CDR3 contains 15 residues. This chain's CDR3 is CASSPDPSSTDTQYF. The CDR3 bases are TGCGCCAGCAGCCCGGACCCGTCTAGCACAGATACGCAGTATTTT.

The CDR3 protein is CASSLRGQGIGEAFF. The CDR3 DNA follows: TGTGCCAGCAGCTTGAGGGGACAGGGGATAGGTGAAGCTTTCTTT. The chain combines TRBV7-9 with TRBJ1-1; 10 nucleotides align to TRBD1. The germline CDR1 and CDR2 sequences are SEHNR and FQNEAQ (reference sequence). With 3 bases clipped from V and 7 bases from J, the junction kept 8 bases outside the gene matches. This CDR3 comprises 15 residues. The whole variable domain, remainder taken from reference TRBV7-9 and TRBJ1-1, is DTGVSQNPRHKITKRGQNVTFRCDPISEHNRLYWYRQTLGQGPEFLTYFQNEAQLEKSRLLSDRFSAERPKGSFSTLEIQRTEQGDSAMYLCASSLRGQGIGEAFFGQGTRLTVV.

The rearrangement links TRBV5-1 to TRBJ2-2; TRBD1 agrees at 8 bases. This CDR3 comprises 15 residues. With 10 bases clipped from V and 2 bases from J, the junction kept 10 bases outside the gene matches. Germline-derived CDR1 and CDR2 are SGHRS and YFSETQ. The DNA of the CDR3 is TGCGCCTCTAAGGACAGGGCTGGAAACACCGGGGAGCTGTTTTTT. The encoded protein is CASKDRAGNTGELFF.

This chain joins TRBV14 and TRBJ1-1, with no clear D. The CDR3 consists of 13 residues. Germline-derived CDR1 and CDR2 are SGHDN and FVKESK. Trimming pared 5 bases from V and 3 bases from J, leaving 10 bases between. CDR3 sequence (DNA): TGTGCCAGCAGCTCTAACCCCTACACTGAAGCTTTCTTT. Protein product: CASSSNPYTEAFF. The variable domain in full, completed from reference TRBV14 and TRBJ1-1, reads EAGVTQFPSHSVIEKGQTVTLRCDPISGHDNLYWYRRVMGKEIKFLLHFVKESKQDESGMPNNRFLAERTGGTYSTLKVQPAELEDSGVYFCASSSNPYTEAFFGQGTRLTVV.

The genes are TRBV9 and TRBJ2-5; the D is unclear. The CDR3 is made up of 15 amino acids. The germline V gene encodes CDR1 SGDLS and CDR2 YYNGEE. With 4 bases removed from V and 1 base from J, the gap between germline ends came to 14 bases. As DNA, the CDR3 is TGTGCCAGCAGCCCTAGTCCTCGCGGCCAAGAGACCCAGTACTTC. It translates to CASSPSPRGQETQYF. Complete variable domain (other parts from reference TRBV9 and TRBJ2-5): DSGVTQTPKHLITATGQRVTLRCSPRSGDLSVYWYQQSLDQGLQFLIQYYNGEERAKGNILERFSAQQFPDLHSELNLSSLELGDSALYFCASSPSPRGQETQYFGPGTRLLVL.

The chain links TRBV11-1 to TRBJ2-3; D is uncertain. Deletions cut 5 bases from V and 7 bases from J, with 13 bases between. The length of the CDR3 is 13 residues. Germline CDR1 is SGHAT and CDR2 is FQDESV (reference sequence). DNA for the CDR3: TGTGCCAGCAGCCCGACCTTATTGCATACGCAGTATTTT. Its translation is CASSPTLLHTQYF. The entire variable domain, with the rest obtained from reference TRBV11-1 and TRBJ2-3, is as follows: EAEVAQSPRYKITEKSQAVAFWCDPISGHATLYWYRQILGQGPELLVQFQDESVVDDSQLPKDRFSAERLKGVDSTLKIQPAELGDSAMYLCASSPTLLHTQYFGPGTRLTVL.